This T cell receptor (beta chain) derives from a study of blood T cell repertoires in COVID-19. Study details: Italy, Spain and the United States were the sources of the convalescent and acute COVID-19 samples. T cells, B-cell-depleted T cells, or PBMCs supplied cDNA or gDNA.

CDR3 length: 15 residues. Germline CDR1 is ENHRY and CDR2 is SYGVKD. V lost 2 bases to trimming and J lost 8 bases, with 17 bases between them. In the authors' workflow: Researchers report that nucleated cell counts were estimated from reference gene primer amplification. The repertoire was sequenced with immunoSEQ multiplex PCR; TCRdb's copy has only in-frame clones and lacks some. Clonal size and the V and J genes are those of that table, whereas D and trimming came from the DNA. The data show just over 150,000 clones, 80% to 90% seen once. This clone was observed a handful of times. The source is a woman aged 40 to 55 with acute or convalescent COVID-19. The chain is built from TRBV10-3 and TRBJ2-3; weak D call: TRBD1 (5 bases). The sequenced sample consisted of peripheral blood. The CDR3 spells CAISEDSPRLSTQYF. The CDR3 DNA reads TGTGCCATCAGTGAGGACAGTCCGAGGCTGAGTACGCAGTATTTT.